This T cell receptor beta chain was captured by sequencing in a study of tumor and adjacent non-tumor tissue in lung cancer. Trimming left V 6 bases short and J 1 base short, with 16 bases between. The CDR3 runs 15 residues. Germline V gene lookup returns CDR1 MGHRA and CDR2 YSYEKL. TCRbeta libraries were built with three rounds of nested PCR, modified from ARM-PCR. TCRdb independently ran MiXCR on the multiplex PCR reads; one entry per CDR3 protein. The table lists about 93,000 distinct CDR3 sequences, less than 75% of them singletons. This sample's RNA came from whole unsorted tissue. Donors were chemotherapy-naive, newly diagnosed lung cancer surgical patients in China, August–late 2014.

What was sequenced was lung tumor tissue. The receptor was isolated from a man aged 60 to 75 with non-small cell lung cancer. The chain carries TRBV4-1 and TRBJ2-7, with D perhaps assigned TRBD1 or TRBD2 (5 bases each). CDR3 sequence (DNA): TGCGCCAGCAGTTTCCGACGGGACGCGTCCTACGAGCAGTACTTC. The encoded protein is CASSFRRDASYEQYF.